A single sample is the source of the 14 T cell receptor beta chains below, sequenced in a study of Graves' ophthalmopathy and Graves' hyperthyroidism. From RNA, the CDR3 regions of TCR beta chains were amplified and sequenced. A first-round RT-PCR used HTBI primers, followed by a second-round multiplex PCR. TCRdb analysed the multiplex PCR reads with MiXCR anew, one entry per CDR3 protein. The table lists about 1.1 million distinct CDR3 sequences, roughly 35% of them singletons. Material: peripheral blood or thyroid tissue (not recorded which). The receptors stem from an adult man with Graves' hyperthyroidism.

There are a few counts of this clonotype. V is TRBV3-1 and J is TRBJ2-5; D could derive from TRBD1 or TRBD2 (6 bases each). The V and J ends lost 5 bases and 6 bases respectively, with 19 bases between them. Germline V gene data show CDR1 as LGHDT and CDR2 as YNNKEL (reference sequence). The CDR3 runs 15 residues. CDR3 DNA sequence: TGTGCCAGCAGCAGGGATGGGGGGCAATTGCAGACCCAGTACTTC. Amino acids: CASSRDGGQLQTQYF.

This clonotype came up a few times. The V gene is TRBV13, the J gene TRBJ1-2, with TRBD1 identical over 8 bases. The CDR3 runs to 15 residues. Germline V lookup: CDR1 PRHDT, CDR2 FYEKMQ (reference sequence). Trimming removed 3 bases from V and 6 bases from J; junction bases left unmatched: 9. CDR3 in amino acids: CASSFLTGGMDGYTF. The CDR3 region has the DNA TGTGCCAGCAGCTTTCTAACAGGGGGTATGGATGGCTACACCTTC.

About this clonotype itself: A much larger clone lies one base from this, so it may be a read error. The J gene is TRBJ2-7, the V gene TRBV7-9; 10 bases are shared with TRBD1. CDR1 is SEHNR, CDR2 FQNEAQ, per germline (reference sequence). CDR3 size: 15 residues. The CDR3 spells CSSSYWTGGDPEQYF. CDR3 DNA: TGTTCCAGCAGTTATTGGACAGGGGGGGATCCCGAGCAGTACTTC.

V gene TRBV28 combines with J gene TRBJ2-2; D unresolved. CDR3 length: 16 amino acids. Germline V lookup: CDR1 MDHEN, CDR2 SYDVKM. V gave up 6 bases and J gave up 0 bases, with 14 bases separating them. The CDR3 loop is CASSPRKNSNTGELFF. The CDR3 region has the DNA TGTGCCAGCAGCCCTCGCAAAAACTCGAACACCGGGGAGCTGTTTTTT.

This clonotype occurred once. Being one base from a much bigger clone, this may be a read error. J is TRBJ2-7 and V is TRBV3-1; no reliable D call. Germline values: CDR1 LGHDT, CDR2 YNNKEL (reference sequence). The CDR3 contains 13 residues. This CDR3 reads CASSQGGNYERYF. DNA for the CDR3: TGTGCCAGCAGCCAAGGAGGCAACTACGAGCGGTACTTC.

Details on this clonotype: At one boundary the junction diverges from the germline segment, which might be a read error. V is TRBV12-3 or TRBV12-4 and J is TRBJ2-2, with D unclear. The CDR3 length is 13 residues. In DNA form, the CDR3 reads TGTGCCAGCAGTTTGACGAACACCGTGGAGCTGTTTTTT. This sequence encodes CASSLTNTVELFF.

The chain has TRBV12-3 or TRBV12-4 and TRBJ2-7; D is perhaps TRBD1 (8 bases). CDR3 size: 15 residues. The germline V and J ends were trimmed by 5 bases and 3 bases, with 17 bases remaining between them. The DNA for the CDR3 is TGTGCCAGCAGTCCAACAGGGGGGGGCTTCTACGAGCAGTACTTC. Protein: CASSPTGGGFYEQYF.

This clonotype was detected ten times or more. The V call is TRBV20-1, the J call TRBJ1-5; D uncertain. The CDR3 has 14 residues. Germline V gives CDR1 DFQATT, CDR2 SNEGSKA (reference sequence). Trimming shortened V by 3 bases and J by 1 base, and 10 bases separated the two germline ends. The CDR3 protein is CSASGGESNQPQHF. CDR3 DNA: TGCAGTGCTAGTGGTGGGGAGAGCAATCAGCCCCAGCATTTT.

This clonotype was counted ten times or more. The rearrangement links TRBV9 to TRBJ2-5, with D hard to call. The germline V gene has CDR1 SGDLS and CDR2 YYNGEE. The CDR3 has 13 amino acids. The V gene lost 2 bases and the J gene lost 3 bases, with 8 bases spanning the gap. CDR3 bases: TGTGCCAGCAGCGTGGTGGGGAAAGAGACCCAGTACTTC. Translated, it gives CASSVVGKETQYF.

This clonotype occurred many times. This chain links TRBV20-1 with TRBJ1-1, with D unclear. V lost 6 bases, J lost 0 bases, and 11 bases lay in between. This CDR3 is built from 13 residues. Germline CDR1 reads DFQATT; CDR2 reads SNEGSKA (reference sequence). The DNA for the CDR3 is TGCAGTGCAAGCCCGAGCGTGAACACTGAAGCTTTCTTT. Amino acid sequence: CSASPSVNTEAFF.

CDR3 residues: CSAPSGAPSYEQYF. For the CDR3, the DNA is TGCAGTGCTCCTAGCGGGGCCCCCTCCTACGAGCAGTACTTC. The chain couples TRBV20-1 to TRBJ2-7; 9 bases agree with TRBD2. Germline V lookup: CDR1 DFQATT, CDR2 SNEGSKA (reference sequence). J was trimmed by 0 bases and V by 5 bases; bases with no gene match: 5. The length of the CDR3 is 14 residues.

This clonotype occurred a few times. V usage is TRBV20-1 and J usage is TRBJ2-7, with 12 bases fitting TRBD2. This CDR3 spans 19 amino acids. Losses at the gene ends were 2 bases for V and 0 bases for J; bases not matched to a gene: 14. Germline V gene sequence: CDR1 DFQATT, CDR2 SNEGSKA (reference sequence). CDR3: CSARPRPGTSGSYSYEQYF. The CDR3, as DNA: TGCAGTGCTAGACCCCGGCCTGGGACTAGCGGGTCATACTCCTACGAGCAGTACTTC.

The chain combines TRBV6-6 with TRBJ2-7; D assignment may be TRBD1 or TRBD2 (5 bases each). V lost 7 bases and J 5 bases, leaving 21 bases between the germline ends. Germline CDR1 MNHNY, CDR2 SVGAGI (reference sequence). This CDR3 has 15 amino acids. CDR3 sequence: CASKPTGIGADEQYF. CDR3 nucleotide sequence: TGTGCCAGCAAGCCCACCGGGATAGGGGCCGACGAGCAGTACTTC.

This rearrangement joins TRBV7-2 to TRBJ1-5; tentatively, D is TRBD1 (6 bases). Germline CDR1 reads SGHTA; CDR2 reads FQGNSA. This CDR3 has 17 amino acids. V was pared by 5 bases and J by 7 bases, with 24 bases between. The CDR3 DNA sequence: TGTGCCAGCAGCCCGTCAGGTGGCAGGGGAGTGGGGCAGCCCCAGCATTTT. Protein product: CASSPSGGRGVGQPQHF.